A selection of T cell receptor beta chains follows, all from one sample in a study of blood T cell repertoires in COVID-19. Assay used: immunoSEQ multiplex PCR; TCRdb lists only in-frame clones, some missing. The table shows more than 130,000 clones, with 80% to 90% occurring only once. The material sequenced was peripheral blood. The receptors here all came from a woman aged 40 to 55 with acute or convalescent COVID-19. CDR3s include the opening cysteine and the closing phenylalanine or tryptophan. The D gene is left open where the match is weak. A row's size may be missing; if present it is once, few, many or a size class.

clone size: few
V gene: TRBV5-6
D gene: TRBD1
J gene: TRBJ1-4
CDR3 DNA: TGTGCCAGCAGCTTAGCCCGGACAGGGATATTTGAAAAACTGTTTTTT
CDR3 protein: CASSLARTGIFEKLFF

clone size: .
V gene: TRBV4-1
D gene: .
J gene: TRBJ1-4
CDR3 DNA: TGCGCCAGCAGCCAAGATGTCGGCGTAATCACAAGGGAGTTGTTTTTT
CDR3 protein: CASSQDVGVITRELFF

clone size: .
V gene: TRBV18
D gene: TRBD1
J gene: TRBJ2-3
CDR3 DNA: TGTGCCAGCTCACCGGGACAGGCTAGCACAGATACGCAGTATTTT
CDR3 protein: CASSPGQASTDTQYF

clone size: large
V gene: TRBV11-2
D gene: .
J gene: TRBJ1-4
CDR3 DNA: TGTGCCAGCAGCTCTTGGGAGGAAAAACTGTTTTTT
CDR3 protein: CASSSWEEKLFF

clone size: .
V gene: TRBV6-5
D gene: .
J gene: TRBJ1-5
CDR3 DNA: TGTGCCAGCGCAAACTTTGGGTCAGGGGATCAGCCCCAGCATTTT
CDR3 protein: CASANFGSGDQPQHF

clone size: .
V gene: TRBV14
D gene: TRBD1
J gene: TRBJ1-4
CDR3 DNA: TGTGCCAGCAGCCCCCGGACAGGGGGGTTCGAAAAACTGTTTTTT
CDR3 protein: CASSPRTGGFEKLFF

clone size: .
V gene: TRBV4-1
D gene: .
J gene: TRBJ1-1
CDR3 DNA: TGCGCCAGCAGGCAGGAGGAGGCAGCGATGAACACTGAAGCTTTCTTT
CDR3 protein: CASRQEEAAMNTEAFF

clone size: few
V gene: TRBV30
D gene: TRBD2
J gene: TRBJ2-1
CDR3 DNA: TGTGCCTGGAGTGTAGACCGGACTAGCGGGAACTACAATGAGCAGTTCTTC
CDR3 protein: CAWSVDRTSGNYNEQFF

clone size: .
V gene: TRBV19
D gene: .
J gene: TRBJ1-1
CDR3 DNA: TGTGCCAGTAGTAGCCAGGGAGGCACTGAAGCTTTCTTT
CDR3 protein: CASSSQGGTEAFF

clone size: .
V gene: TRBV13
D gene: .
J gene: TRBJ2-2
CDR3 DNA: TGTGCCAGCAGCTTACTACTTGGGGAGCTGTTTTTT
CDR3 protein: CASSLLLGELFF

clone size: .
V gene: TRBV6-6
D gene: TRBD1
J gene: TRBJ1-5
CDR3 DNA: TGTGCCAGTACCGGGACAGAGAATCAGCCCCAGCATTTT
CDR3 protein: CASTGTENQPQHF

clone size: .
V gene: TRBV5-6
D gene: TRBD2
J gene: TRBJ2-5
CDR3 DNA: TGTGCCAGCAGCTTGTTCCGCGGGAGGGGGGCACTGGAACAGTACTTC
CDR3 protein: CASSLFRGRGALEQYF

clone size: few
V gene: TRBV3-1/TRBV3-2
D gene: .
J gene: TRBJ1-3
CDR3 DNA: TGTGCCAGCAGCCAAGTGATCCCAGGAAGTGCTGGAAACACCATATATTTT
CDR3 protein: CASSQVIPGSAGNTIYF

clone size: .
V gene: TRBV7-9
D gene: .
J gene: TRBJ2-7
CDR3 DNA: TGTGCCAGCAGCCCACCGACAGGATCCTACGAGCAGTACTTC
CDR3 protein: CASSPPTGSYEQYF

clone size: .
V gene: TRBV12-3/TRBV12-4
D gene: .
J gene: TRBJ1-1
CDR3 DNA: TGTGCCAGCAGAGTACAAGAGAACACTGAAGCTTTCTTT
CDR3 protein: CASRVQENTEAFF

clone size: .
V gene: TRBV27
D gene: .
J gene: TRBJ1-2
CDR3 DNA: TGTGCCAGCAGCCAAGACAGAAAGGGATATGGCTACACCTTC
CDR3 protein: CASSQDRKGYGYTF

clone size: .
V gene: TRBV19
D gene: TRBD2
J gene: TRBJ2-1
CDR3 DNA: TGTGCCAGTAGTATAGGGCTAGCGGGCCTCAATGAGCAGTTCTTC
CDR3 protein: CASSIGLAGLNEQFF

clone size: .
V gene: TRBV7-8
D gene: TRBD2
J gene: TRBJ2-7
CDR3 DNA: TGTGCCAGCAGCTTAGAGGGTTGGGCTAGCGGAAGCTACGAGCAGTACTTC
CDR3 protein: CASSLEGWASGSYEQYF

clone size: once
V gene: TRBV5-6
D gene: .
J gene: TRBJ1-4
CDR3 DNA: TGTGCCAGCAGCACACCGAAGACGGGATCCGAAAAACTGTTTTTT
CDR3 protein: CASSTPKTGSEKLFF

clone size: .
V gene: TRBV28
D gene: .
J gene: TRBJ2-1
CDR3 DNA: TGTGCCAGCAGTTGGGGGGATCCGGCGAGCTCCTACAATGAGCAGTTCTTC
CDR3 protein: CASSWGDPASSYNEQFF

clone size: .
V gene: TRBV27
D gene: .
J gene: TRBJ1-3
CDR3 DNA: TGTGCCAGCAGACGGACAGCTCGACTGGGAAACACCATATATTTT
CDR3 protein: CASRRTARLGNTIYF

clone size: .
V gene: TRBV24-1
D gene: TRBD2
J gene: TRBJ2-1
CDR3 DNA: TGTGCCACCAGTGTCGGGAGACGGGGGGGCAATGAGCAGTTCTTC
CDR3 protein: CATSVGRRGGNEQFF

clone size: once
V gene: TRBV7-3
D gene: TRBD2
J gene: TRBJ2-5
CDR3 DNA: TGTGCCAGCAGCAGAGCGGCTAGCGGGCAAGAGACCCAGTACTTC
CDR3 protein: CASSRAASGQETQYF

clone size: .
V gene: TRBV19
D gene: TRBD1
J gene: TRBJ2-3
CDR3 DNA: TGTGCCAGTAGCAGAGTGTTGTATAAGACAGGGGAGGCAGATACGCAGTATTTT
CDR3 protein: CASSRVLYKTGEADTQYF

clone size: .
V gene: TRBV2
D gene: .
J gene: TRBJ2-7
CDR3 DNA: TGTGCCAGCAGGAGGGGGGGGGTAGGTGCCTACGAGCAGTACTTC
CDR3 protein: CASRRGGVGAYEQYF

clone size: .
V gene: TRBV7-9
D gene: TRBD1
J gene: TRBJ1-2
CDR3 DNA: TGTGCCAGCAGCTTCTGGACAGGACGGGACGATGGCCACACCTTC
CDR3 protein: CASSFWTGRDDGHTF

clone size: .
V gene: TRBV12-5
D gene: .
J gene: TRBJ2-1
CDR3 DNA: TGTGCTAGTGGTTTGGTACACGGACTACTCTACAATGAGCAGTTCTTC
CDR3 protein: CASGLVHGLLYNEQFF

clone size: few
V gene: TRBV10-3
D gene: .
J gene: TRBJ2-7
CDR3 DNA: TGTGCCATCAGCAGACAGAACTACGAGCAGTACTTC
CDR3 protein: CAISRQNYEQYF

clone size: .
V gene: TRBV18
D gene: .
J gene: TRBJ1-2
CDR3 DNA: TGTGCCAGCTCACCAGGGGTGAACAGTGGGAGCTATGGCTACACCTTC
CDR3 protein: CASSPGVNSGSYGYTF

clone size: .
V gene: TRBV5-5
D gene: TRBD2
J gene: TRBJ2-2
CDR3 DNA: TGTGCCAGCAGCTGGACTAGCGGGACGATGGACGGGGAGCTGTTTTTT
CDR3 protein: CASSWTSGTMDGELFF

clone size: .
V gene: TRBV3-1/TRBV3-2
D gene: TRBD1
J gene: TRBJ1-5
CDR3 DNA: TGTGCCAGCAGCCAATGGGACAGGGGGCGAGGTCAGCCCCAGCATTTT
CDR3 protein: CASSQWDRGRGQPQHF

clone size: .
V gene: TRBV2
D gene: TRBD1
J gene: TRBJ1-3
CDR3 DNA: TGTGCCAGCAGTGGCGGGACAGCCAGATCTGGAAACACCATATATTTT
CDR3 protein: CASSGGTARSGNTIYF

clone size: .
V gene: TRBV20-1
D gene: TRBD1
J gene: TRBJ1-1
CDR3 DNA: TGCAGTGCTAGTTCCGGGACAGCCTTCACTGAAGCTTTCTTT
CDR3 protein: CSASSGTAFTEAFF

clone size: .
V gene: TRBV4-3
D gene: TRBD2
J gene: TRBJ2-3
CDR3 DNA: TGCGCCAGCAGCCAAGGTTACCTAGCGGGCCTAAGCACAGATACGCAGTATTTT
CDR3 protein: CASSQGYLAGLSTDTQYF

clone size: .
V gene: TRBV6-2/TRBV6-3
D gene: .
J gene: TRBJ1-2
CDR3 DNA: TGTGCCAGCAGTTTGTCAGGTCACGGGAGTGGCTACACCTTC
CDR3 protein: CASSLSGHGSGYTF